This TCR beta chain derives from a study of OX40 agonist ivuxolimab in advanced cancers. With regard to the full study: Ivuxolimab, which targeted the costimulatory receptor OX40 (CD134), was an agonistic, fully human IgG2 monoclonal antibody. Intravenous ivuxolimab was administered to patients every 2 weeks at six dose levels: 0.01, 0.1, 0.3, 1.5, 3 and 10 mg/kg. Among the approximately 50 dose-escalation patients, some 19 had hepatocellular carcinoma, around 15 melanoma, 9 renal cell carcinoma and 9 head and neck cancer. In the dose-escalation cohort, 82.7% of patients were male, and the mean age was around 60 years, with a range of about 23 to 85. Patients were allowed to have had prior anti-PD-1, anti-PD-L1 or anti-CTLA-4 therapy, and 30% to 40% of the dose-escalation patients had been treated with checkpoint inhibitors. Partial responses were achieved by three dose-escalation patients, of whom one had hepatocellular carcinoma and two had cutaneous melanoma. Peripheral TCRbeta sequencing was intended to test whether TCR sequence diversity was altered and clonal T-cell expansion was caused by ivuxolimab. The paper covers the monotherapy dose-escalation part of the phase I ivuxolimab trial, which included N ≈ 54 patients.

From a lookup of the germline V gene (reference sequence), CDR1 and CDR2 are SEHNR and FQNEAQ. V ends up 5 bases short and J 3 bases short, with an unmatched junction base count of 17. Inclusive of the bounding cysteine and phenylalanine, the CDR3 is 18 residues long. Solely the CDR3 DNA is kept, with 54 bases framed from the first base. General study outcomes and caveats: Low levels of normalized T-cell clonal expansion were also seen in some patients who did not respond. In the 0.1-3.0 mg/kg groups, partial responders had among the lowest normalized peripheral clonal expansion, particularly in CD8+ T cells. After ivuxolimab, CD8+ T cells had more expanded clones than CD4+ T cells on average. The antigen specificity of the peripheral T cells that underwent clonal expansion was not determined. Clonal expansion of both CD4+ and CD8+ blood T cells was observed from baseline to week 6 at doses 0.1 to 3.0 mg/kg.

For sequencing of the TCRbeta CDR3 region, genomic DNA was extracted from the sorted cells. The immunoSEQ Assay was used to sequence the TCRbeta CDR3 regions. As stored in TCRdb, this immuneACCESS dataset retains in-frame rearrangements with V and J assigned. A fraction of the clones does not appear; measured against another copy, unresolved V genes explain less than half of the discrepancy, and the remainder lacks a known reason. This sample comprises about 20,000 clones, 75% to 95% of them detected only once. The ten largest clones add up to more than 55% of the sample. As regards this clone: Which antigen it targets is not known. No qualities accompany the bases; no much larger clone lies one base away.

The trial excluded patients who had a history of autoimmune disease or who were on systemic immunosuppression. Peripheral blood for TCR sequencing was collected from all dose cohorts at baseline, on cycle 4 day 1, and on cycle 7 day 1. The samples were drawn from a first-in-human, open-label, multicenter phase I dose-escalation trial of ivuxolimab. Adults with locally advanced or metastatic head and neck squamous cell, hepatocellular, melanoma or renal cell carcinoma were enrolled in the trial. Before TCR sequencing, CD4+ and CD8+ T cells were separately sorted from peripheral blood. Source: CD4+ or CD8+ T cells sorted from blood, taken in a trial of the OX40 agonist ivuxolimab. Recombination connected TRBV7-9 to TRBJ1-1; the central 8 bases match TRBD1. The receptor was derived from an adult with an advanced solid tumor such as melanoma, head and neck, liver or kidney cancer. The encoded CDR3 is CASSPDREGYWRDTEAFF. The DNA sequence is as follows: TGTGCCAGCAGCCCGGACAGGGAAGGTTATTGGAGGGACACTGAAGCTTTCTTT.